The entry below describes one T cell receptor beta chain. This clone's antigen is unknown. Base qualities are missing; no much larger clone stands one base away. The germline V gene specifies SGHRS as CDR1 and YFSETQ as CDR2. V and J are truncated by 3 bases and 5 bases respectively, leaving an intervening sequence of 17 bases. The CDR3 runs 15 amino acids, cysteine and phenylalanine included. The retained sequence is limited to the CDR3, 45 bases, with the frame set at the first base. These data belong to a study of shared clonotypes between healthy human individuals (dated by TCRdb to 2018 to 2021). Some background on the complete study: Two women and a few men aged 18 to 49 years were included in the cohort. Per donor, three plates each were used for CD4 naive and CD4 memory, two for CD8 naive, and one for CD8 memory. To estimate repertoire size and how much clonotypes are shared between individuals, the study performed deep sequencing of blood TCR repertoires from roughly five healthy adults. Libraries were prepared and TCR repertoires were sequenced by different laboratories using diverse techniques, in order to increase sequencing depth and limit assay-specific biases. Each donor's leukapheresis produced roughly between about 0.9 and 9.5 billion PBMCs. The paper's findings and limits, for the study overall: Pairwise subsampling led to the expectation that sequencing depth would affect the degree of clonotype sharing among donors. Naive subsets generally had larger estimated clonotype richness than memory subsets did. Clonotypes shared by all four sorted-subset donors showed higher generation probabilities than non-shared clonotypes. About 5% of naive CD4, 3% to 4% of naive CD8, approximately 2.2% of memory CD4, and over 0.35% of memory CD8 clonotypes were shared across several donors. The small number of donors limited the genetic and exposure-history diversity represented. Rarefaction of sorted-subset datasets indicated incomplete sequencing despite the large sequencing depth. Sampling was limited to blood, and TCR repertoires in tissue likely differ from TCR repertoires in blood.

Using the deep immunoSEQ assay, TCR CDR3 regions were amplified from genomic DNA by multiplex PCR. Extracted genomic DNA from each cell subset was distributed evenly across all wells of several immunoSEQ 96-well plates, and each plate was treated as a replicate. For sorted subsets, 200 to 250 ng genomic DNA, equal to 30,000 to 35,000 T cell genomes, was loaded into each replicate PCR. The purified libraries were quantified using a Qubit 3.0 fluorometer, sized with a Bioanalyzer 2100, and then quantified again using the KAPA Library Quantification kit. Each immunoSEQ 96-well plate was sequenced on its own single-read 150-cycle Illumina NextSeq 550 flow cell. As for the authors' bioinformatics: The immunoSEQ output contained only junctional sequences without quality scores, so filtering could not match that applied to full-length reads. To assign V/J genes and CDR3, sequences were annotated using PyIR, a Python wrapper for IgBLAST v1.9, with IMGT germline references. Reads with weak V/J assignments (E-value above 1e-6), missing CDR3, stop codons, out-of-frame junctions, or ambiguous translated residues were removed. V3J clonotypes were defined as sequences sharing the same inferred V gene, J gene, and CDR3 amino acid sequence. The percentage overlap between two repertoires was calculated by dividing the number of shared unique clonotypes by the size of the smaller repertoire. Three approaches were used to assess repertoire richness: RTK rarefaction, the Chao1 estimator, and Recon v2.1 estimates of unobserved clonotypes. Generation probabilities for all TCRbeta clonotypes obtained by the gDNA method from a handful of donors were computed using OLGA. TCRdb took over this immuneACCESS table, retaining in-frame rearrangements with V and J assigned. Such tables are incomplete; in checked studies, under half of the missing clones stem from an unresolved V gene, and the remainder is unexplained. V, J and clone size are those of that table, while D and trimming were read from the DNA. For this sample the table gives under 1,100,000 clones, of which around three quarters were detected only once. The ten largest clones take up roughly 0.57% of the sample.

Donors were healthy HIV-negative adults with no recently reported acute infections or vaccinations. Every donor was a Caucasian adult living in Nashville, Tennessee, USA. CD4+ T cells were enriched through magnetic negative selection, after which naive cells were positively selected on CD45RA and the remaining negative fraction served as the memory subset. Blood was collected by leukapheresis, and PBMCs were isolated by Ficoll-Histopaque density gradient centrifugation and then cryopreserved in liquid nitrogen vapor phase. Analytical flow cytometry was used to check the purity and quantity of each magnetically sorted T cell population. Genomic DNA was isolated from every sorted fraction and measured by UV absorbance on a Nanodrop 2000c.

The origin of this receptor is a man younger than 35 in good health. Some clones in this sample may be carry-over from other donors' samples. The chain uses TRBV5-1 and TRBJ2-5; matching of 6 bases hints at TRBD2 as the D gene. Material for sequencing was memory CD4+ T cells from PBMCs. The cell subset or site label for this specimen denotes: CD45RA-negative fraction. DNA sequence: TGCGCCAGCAGCTCCACGCTTGGGGGGTACGAGACCCAGTACTTC. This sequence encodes CASSSTLGGYETQYF.